The 16 T cell receptor beta chains below were found in one sample sequenced in a study of tissue T cells after allogeneic stem cell transplantation. Sequencing used immunoSEQ multiplex PCR; TCRdb keeps in-frame clones, though not all of them. In the table there are approximately 800 clones, approximately 43% of which are singletons. The specimen was rectal tissue, collected at autopsy. These receptors all come from a female patient aged 40 to 75 with steroid-refractory graft-versus-host disease after an allogeneic stem cell transplant. Some T cells may possibly be graft donor cells.

The rearrangement uses TRBV24-1 and TRBJ1-2; D perhaps matches TRBD1 (6 bases). The CDR3 sequence is 12 residues long. V dropped 3 bases and J dropped 13 bases, with 14 bases sitting between them. The germline V gene has CDR1 KGHDR and CDR2 SFDVKD. CDR3 residues: CATSDTGQRITF. CDR3 nucleotides: TGTGCCACCAGTGATACCGGACAGAGGATCACCTTC.

The gene calls are TRBV23-1 and TRBJ1-3; D may be TRBD1 (5 bases). TRBV23-1 qualifies as an ORF whose function is uncertain. The CDR3 runs to 15 residues. V lost 2 bases and J 0 bases, leaving 8 bases between the germline ends. The CDR3 protein is CASSQGTGSGNTIYF. The CDR3 bases are TGCGCCAGCAGTCAAGGGACCGGCTCTGGAAACACCATATATTTT.

The chain links TRBV29-1 to TRBJ1-1, with 9 nucleotides matching TRBD1. The CDR3 has 12 amino acids. With 6 bases clipped from V and 4 bases from J, the junction kept 3 bases outside the gene matches. The V gene's germline CDR1 is SQVTM and CDR2 ANQGSEA. The CDR3 DNA is TGCAGCGTGGGACAGGGACGCACTGAAGCTTTCTTT. This codes for CSVGQGRTEAFF.

The genes are TRBV23-1 and TRBJ1-6, with D possibly being TRBD1 (5 bases). TRBV23-1 is sorted into the ORF group, with uncertain function. The V end was cut by 8 bases, the J end by 0 bases, with 26 bases between. The CDR3 runs to 20 residues. CDR3 bases: TGCGCCAGCCCCCGGCCTGTAGGACAACCTAGGAGCTCCTATAATTCACCCCTCCACTTT. This codes for CASPRPVGQPRSSYNSPLHF.

This clone is large within its sample. The V and J genes are TRBV4-1 and TRBJ1-2; perhaps TRBD1 as D (6 bases). The CDR3 contains 15 residues. Germline V gene data show CDR1 as MGHRA and CDR2 as YSYEKL. Between the trimmed V and J ends, which lost 4 bases and 1 base, there was a span of 13 bases. CDR3 sequence (DNA): TGCGCCAGCAGCCGTGCAGGGGTCTTTAACTATGGCTACACCTTC. Protein product: CASSRAGVFNYGYTF.

The rearrangement links TRBV6-6 to TRBJ2-1, with D perhaps matching TRBD2 (6 bases). V lost 0 bases and J lost 5, with 8 bases in between. The CDR3 extends over 14 amino acids. Germline CDR1 MNHNY, CDR2 SVGAGI (reference sequence). CDR3 amino acids: CASSYSGGNNEQFF. The CDR3 coding sequence is TGTGCCAGCAGTTACTCGGGGGGAAACAATGAGCAGTTCTTC.

The CDR3 region is CASSQKRSGEQFF. The CDR3 nucleotides read TGCGCCAGCAGCCAGAAGAGATCTGGTGAGCAGTTCTTC. V usage is TRBV4-1 and J usage is TRBJ2-1; D call uncertain. V gave up 3 bases and J gave up 9 bases, with 12 bases separating them. CDR1 and CDR2 from the germline V gene are MGHRA and YSYEKL. The CDR3 length is 13 residues.

The gene calls are TRBV9 and TRBJ2-3, with 11 bases fitting TRBD2. Germline-derived CDR1 and CDR2 are SGDLS and YYNGEE. The CDR3 extends over 15 amino acids. The V segment lost 3 bases and the J segment 3 bases; nucleotides outside the gene matches: 3. The CDR3 coding sequence is TGTGCCAGCAGCGGTAGCGGGAGGGCAACAGATACGCAGTATTTT. It yields the protein CASSGSGRATDTQYF.

In this sample, this clone is large. V and J are TRBV4-1 and TRBJ1-1; unclear D gene. In germline, CDR1 is MGHRA, CDR2 YSYEKL. The CDR3 consists of 15 residues. The V end was cut by 0 bases, the J end by 1 base, with 9 bases between. The CDR3 region is CASSQDGEGNTEAFF. The CDR3 DNA reads as TGCGCCAGCAGCCAAGATGGGGAGGGGAACACTGAAGCTTTCTTT.

This clone was observed a handful of times. The J gene is TRBJ2-7, the V gene TRBV6-5; D remains ambiguous. CDR3 length: 14 amino acids. V shed 0 bases and J shed 9 bases, with 15 bases lying between them. The germline V gene has CDR1 MNHEY and CDR2 SVGAGI. CDR3 in amino acids: CASSYSKNLGGQYF. CDR3 nucleotides: TGTGCCAGCAGTTACTCGAAAAACCTCGGTGGGCAGTACTTC.

This chain uses TRBV30 with TRBJ2-1; tentatively, D is TRBD2 (6 bases). Per germline, CDR1 GTSNPN and CDR2 SVGIG (reference sequence). Trimming took 4 bases from V and 1 from J, leaving 20 bases between them. The CDR3 is 17 amino acids. The CDR3 DNA is TGTGCCTGGAAGAAGCGGGTCCCCTTAGGTTCCTACAATGAGCAGTTCTTC. Protein: CAWKKRVPLGSYNEQFF.

The rearrangement uses TRBV7-6 and TRBJ1-3, with no clear D. The germline gives CDR1 SGHVS, CDR2 FNYEAQ. Trimming cost V 5 bases and J 5 bases, with 13 bases left between them. This CDR3 has 14 residues. The chain's CDR3 is CASSNRHLRNTIYF. CDR3 bases: TGTGCCAGCAGCAACCGACATTTACGAAACACCATATATTTT.

This clone was picked up a small number of times. The chain combines TRBV20-1 with TRBJ1-2, with D tentatively TRBD1 (6 bases). Between the trimmed V and J ends, which lost 5 bases and 8 bases, there was a span of 12 bases. This CDR3 spans 11 amino acids. Per germline, CDR1 DFQATT and CDR2 SNEGSKA (reference sequence). CDR3 DNA sequence: TGCAGTGCTCCACGGGGGCGAGGCTACACCTTC. This translates into CSAPRGRGYTF.

V usage is TRBV6-5 and J usage is TRBJ2-7, with 9 bases aligning to TRBD1. Trimming cost V 7 bases and J 4 bases; bases outside gene matches: 8. Germline loops: CDR1 MNHEY, CDR2 SVGAGI. CDR3 length equals 14 residues. CDR3 DNA sequence: TGTGCCAGCACCCCGGACAGGGGAGGATACGAGCAGTACTTC. It specifies CASTPDRGGYEQYF.

The CDR3 DNA sequence: TGTGCCAGTAGTATCGACGGGGGCGGGTCACCCCTCCACTTT. Protein: CASSIDGGGSPLHF. The chain joins TRBV19 to TRBJ1-6, with D possibly being TRBD1 (6 bases). The CDR3 sequence is 14 residues long. Germline assignment: CDR1 LNHDA and CDR2 SQIVND (reference sequence). The V end was cut by 3 bases, the J end by 10 bases, with 13 bases between.

The genes are TRBV29-1 and TRBJ2-3; D may be TRBD2 (5 bases). Germline V gives CDR1 SQVTM, CDR2 ANQGSEA. This CDR3 has 15 amino acids. The ends were cut back, 1 base at V and 0 bases at J, with 11 bases in the middle. The CDR3 protein is CSVEVMGGSTDTQYF. The CDR3 DNA is TGCAGCGTTGAAGTTATGGGCGGGAGCACAGATACGCAGTATTTT.